A selection of T cell receptor beta chains follows, all from one sample in a study of circulating and synovial CD4+ cells in juvenile arthritis. Assay used: immunoSEQ multiplex PCR; TCRdb lists only in-frame clones, some missing. The data contain around 31,000 clones, roughly 96% of them singletons. The sample was CD4+ T cells from blood. The source of these receptors is a human donor with juvenile idiopathic arthritis. The CDR3 runs from the conserved cysteine through the conserved F or W. Rows give clone size only sometimes, using once, few, many, or a class for an expanded clone.

v_call	j_call	clone_size	cdr3_aa
TRBV9	TRBJ1-5	.	CASSVGTGGAGQPQHF
TRBV19	TRBJ1-2	.	CASRHRTGGTVTF
TRBV28	TRBJ2-3	.	CASSRQGTPSDTQYF
TRBV18	TRBJ1-2	.	CASSEGQDYGYTF
TRBV28	TRBJ2-3	once	CAGRDRVNTDTQYF
TRBV4-3	TRBJ2-3	.	CASSQDGVGLAAPGPRDTQYF
TRBV2	TRBJ2-7	.	CASSEARVPRGEQYF
TRBV6-6	TRBJ1-2	.	CASSPLDDRGRYGYTF
TRBV6-1	TRBJ2-7	.	CASSKAGQISYEQYF
TRBV5-1	TRBJ2-7	.	CASSSGLAEGVHEQYF
TRBV11-2	TRBJ2-3	.	CASSLAPGTSGSSDTQYF
TRBV27	TRBJ2-2	.	CASSSRGRATGELFF
TRBV11-2	TRBJ2-7	.	CASSLKTGLSREQYF
TRBV5-6	TRBJ2-1	.	CATLAGGVGEQFF
TRBV4-2	TRBJ2-5	.	CASSQGAETQYF
TRBV18	TRBJ2-7	.	CASSPGRDYEQYF
TRBV9	TRBJ2-7	.	CASGHRDRGNEQYF
TRBV20-1	TRBJ1-1	.	CSAWGAEAFF
TRBV2	TRBJ1-2	.	CASTWRTVNGYTF
TRBV6-5	TRBJ2-7	.	CASSYSSGAYEQYF
TRBV15	TRBJ1-5	.	CATSREDSYLLAQHF
TRBV4-1	TRBJ1-4	.	CASSRGQGREKLFF
TRBV30	TRBJ2-7	.	CAWGREPSYEQYF
TRBV13	TRBJ1-2	.	CASSLGNPAAGGYTF
TRBV19	TRBJ2-1	.	CASSIVAEEQFF
TRBV6-5	TRBJ2-2	.	CATSRRADTGELFF
TRBV7-3	TRBJ1-1	.	CASSSTGGMNTEAFF
TRBV2	TRBJ2-4	.	CASRVGGAAAKNIQYF
TRBV5-8	TRBJ1-2	.	CASSRDTYGYTF
TRBV10-3	TRBJ2-1	.	CAISEVASGSNEQFF
TRBV11-2	TRBJ2-6	.	CASSWDKSSGANVLTF
TRBV19	TRBJ2-7	.	CASRNSGTSSYEQYF
TRBV5-1	TRBJ2-1	.	CASSPEGSSYNEQFF
TRBV15	TRBJ1-2	.	CATSSAVGRNYYGYTF
TRBV19	TRBJ1-2	.	CASRPTKPGTDYGYTF
TRBV6-5	TRBJ1-1	once	CASRIGGDWGTEAFF
TRBV21-1	TRBJ1-3	.	CASTFPGPSGNTIYF
TRBV5-1	TRBJ1-1	.	CASSLTGSEAFF
TRBV19	TRBJ2-3	.	CASRAPGTGNTDTQYF
TRBV5-1	TRBJ2-2	.	CASRPSGMNTGELFF
TRBV27	TRBJ1-1	.	CASSSLEQGPRQIF
TRBV25-1	TRBJ2-2	few	CASSDPVPGELFF
TRBV7-2	TRBJ2-1	.	CASSPRVDEQFF